This T cell receptor (beta chain) was captured in a study of shared clonotypes between healthy human individuals. Terminally differentiated effector memory CD45RA+ cells were excluded from the naive CD8 cells, which were CD45RO-negative and positively selected for CCR7. Sequencing was performed with immunoSEQ multiplex PCR; in TCRdb, only in-frame clones are kept and a portion is missing. Of hundreds of thousands of clones listed, about 92% are singletons. Losses at the gene ends were 5 bases for V and 4 bases for J; bases not matched to a gene: 14. Germline CDR1 MNHEY, CDR2 SMNVEV (reference sequence). CDR3 length: 18 amino acids.

Sequencing was carried out using naive CD8+ T cells sorted from blood. The TCR sequence derives from a man under 40 in good health. The rearrangement uses TRBV27 and TRBJ2-3; TRBD2 matches 11 bases. The CDR3, as DNA: TGTGCCAGCAGTCACGAATCCCCGGGACTAGCGGTGGCAGATACGCAGTATTTT. Residues: CASSHESPGLAVADTQYF.